Below are 11 T cell receptor beta chains sequenced from a single sample in a study of technical replicates of blood from a few donors. Measured with immunoSEQ multiplex PCR; TCRdb has only the in-frame clones, and not every one. The data contain approximately 74,000 clones, nearly 98% of them seen just once; the ten biggest clones take up around 0.15%. The sequenced material came from T cells isolated from PBMCs. All receptors come from a human donor in good health.

This chain links TRBV6-5 with TRBJ2-7, with D tentatively TRBD1 (6 bases). In germline, CDR1 is MNHEY, CDR2 SVGAGI. The CDR3 spans 15 residues. The germline V and J ends were trimmed by 4 bases and 0 bases, with 13 bases remaining between them. The CDR3 sequence: CASSLNLQGSYEQYF. The DNA of the CDR3 is TGTGCCAGCAGTTTAAACCTACAGGGCTCCTACGAGCAGTACTTC.

The rearrangement joins TRBV30 to TRBJ1-5; 8 bases are a match to TRBD1. J lost 5 bases, V lost 0 bases, and 3 bases had no gene match. This CDR3 is 14 amino acids long. The germline gives CDR1 GTSNPN, CDR2 SVGIG (reference sequence). The CDR3 DNA follows: TGTGCCTGGAGTGTCGGACAGGGTCATCAGCCCCAGCATTTT. Translated, it gives CAWSVGQGHQPQHF.

This clone was observed once. The chain employs TRBV10-3 and TRBJ1-2, with D possibly matching TRBD1 (5 bases). Trimming pared 2 bases from V and 4 bases from J, leaving 11 bases between. The CDR3 has 14 residues. Germline V lookup: CDR1 ENHRY, CDR2 SYGVKD. The CDR3 nucleotides are TGTGCCATCAGTGAGCAGGGCCTCCCCTATGGCTACACCTTC. Translating gives CAISEQGLPYGYTF.

V and J are TRBV6-5 and TRBJ1-3, with 9 bases fitting TRBD1. V shed 4 bases and J 0 bases; nucleotides not matched to a gene: 4. Germline loops: CDR1 MNHEY, CDR2 SVGAGI. The CDR3 has 16 residues. The CDR3 loop is CASSSWTGDSGNTIYF. CDR3 nucleotides: TGTGCCAGCAGTTCCTGGACAGGGGACTCTGGAAACACCATATATTTT.

The chain carries TRBV7-9 and TRBJ1-6; the match to TRBD1 covers 10 bases. The V gene's germline CDR1 is SEHNR and CDR2 FQNEAQ (reference sequence). Unmatched junction bases numbered 7, after V lost 5 bases and J lost 9 bases. This CDR3 comprises 15 residues. The CDR3 DNA reads TGTGCCAGCAGCCACGGGGGACAGGGGAGTTCACCCCTCCACTTT. Translating it yields CASSHGGQGSSPLHF.

This chain links TRBV19 with TRBJ2-5; D possibly corresponds to TRBD1 (5 bases). The germline CDR1 and CDR2 sequences are LNHDA and SQIVND (reference sequence). The CDR3 is 15 amino acids. V lost 2 bases to trimming and J lost 1 base, with 11 bases between them. CDR3 bases: TGTGCCAGTAGTATACGTGGGGCAGTCCAAGAGACCCAGTACTTC. Translating it yields CASSIRGAVQETQYF.

This chain connects TRBV4-1 to TRBJ2-5; 7 bases are shared with TRBD1. V shed 1 base and J 4 bases; nucleotides not matched to a gene: 6. This CDR3 is 15 amino acids long. Germline-derived CDR1 and CDR2 are MGHRA and YSYEKL. The chain's CDR3 is CASSQVGRGLETQYF. Here the CDR3 DNA reads TGCGCCAGCAGCCAAGTTGGCAGGGGGTTAGAGACCCAGTACTTC.

The chain uses TRBV6-5 and TRBJ2-1, with 11 bases lining up with TRBD2. CDR3 length equals 15 residues. V trimming: 7 bases; J trimming: 3 bases; junction bases outside the gene matches: 5. The germline CDR1 and CDR2 sequences are MNHEY and SVGAGI. In DNA, the CDR3 is TGTGCCAGCAAAATAGCGGGAGGGCACTACAATGAGCAGTTCTTC. Its translation: CASKIAGGHYNEQFF.

The chain has TRBV25-1 and TRBJ1-1; 10 bases align to TRBD1. Germline-derived CDR1 and CDR2 are MGHDK and SYGVNS. V shed 4 bases, J shed 5 bases, and the junction held 7 bases outside the gene matches. CDR3 length equals 15 residues. In DNA form, the CDR3 reads TGTGCCAGCAGTGGACAGGGGGCGCCGAGGACTGAAGCTTTCTTT. This translates into CASSGQGAPRTEAFF.

Turning to this clone: Other DNA sequences in this sample translate to the same CDR3. The chain links TRBV27 to TRBJ1-5, with 7 bases matching TRBD1. CDR1 and CDR2 from the germline V gene are MNHEY and SMNVEV (reference sequence). The CDR3 has 13 residues. Trimming at V came to 2 bases and at J to 10 bases, leaving 5 bases not matched to a gene. CDR3 amino acids: CASSLDRVRPQHF. CDR3 DNA: TGTGCCAGCAGTTTAGACAGGGTTCGTCCCCAGCATTTT.

This clone has a single count. The J gene is TRBJ2-2, the V gene TRBV9, with 7 bases that match TRBD2. The CDR3 is 15 amino acids. Germline V gives CDR1 SGDLS, CDR2 YYNGEE. V shed 7 bases, J shed 3 bases, and the junction held 9 bases outside the gene matches. CDR3 region: CASGASGIYTGELFF. The CDR3 DNA reads TGTGCCAGCGGAGCCAGCGGGATATACACCGGGGAGCTGTTTTTT.